This T cell receptor (beta chain) originates from a study of identical twins. Unique molecular identifiers were present on the cDNA, which also gained a universal primer site by template switching. TCRdb itself ran the 5' RACE reads through MiXCR, one entry per CDR3 protein. The repertoire has 700,000 to 950,000 distinct CDR3 sequences, 9% to 15% of them found once; the top ten carry about 1.6%. Findings of the study overall: Cross-sectional statistical analysis, not tracking of the same donors, underpinned the conclusions.

Ten or more counts support this clonotype. Its target is unknown. In addition, the sample was reused for a study of yellow fever vaccine responses in identical twins.

The clonotype originates from a woman aged 18-29 years in good health. The sample comprised PBMCs.

This chain's CDR3 is CAINNRDNYGDYGYTF. CDR3 nucleotide sequence: TGTGCCATCAATAACCGGGACAACTATGGGGACTATGGCTACACCTTC. The V call is TRBV10-3, the J call TRBJ1-2, with D possibly matching TRBD1 (6 bases). Trimming shortened V by 7 bases and J by 3 bases, and 21 bases separated the two germline ends. The CDR3 extends over 16 amino acids. Germline V gives CDR1 ENHRY, CDR2 SYGVKD.